The present TCR beta chain was sequenced within a study of blood T cell repertoires in COVID-19. About the research overall: The United States, Italy and Spain were the sources of the acute and convalescent COVID-19 samples. Nucleic acid was either cDNA or gDNA, and it came from T cells, B-cell-depleted T cells, or PBMCs.

V shed 0 bases and J shed 6 bases, with 6 bases lying between them. The CDR3 loop spans 13 amino acids. CDR1 LNHNV and CDR2 YYDKDF come from the germline V gene (reference sequence). As processed by the authors: From reference gene primer amplification, estimates of nucleated cell counts were derived. The assay was immunoSEQ multiplex PCR, and TCRdb's table has in-frame clones only and misses some. That table gives V, J and clone size, and the DNA gave D and trimming. The table lists roughly 190,000 clones, roughly 84% of them singletons, with roughly 15% in the top ten. Seattle patient enrollment occurred during active infection, with longitudinal follow-up thereafter.

This TCR came from a woman in her 70s with COVID-19, enrolled during active disease. The chain combines TRBV15 with TRBJ1-5; D unresolved. Sequences were obtained from peripheral blood. CDR3 sequence: CATSREDSQPQHF. The CDR3 coding sequence is TGTGCCACCAGCAGAGAAGACTCTCAGCCCCAGCATTTT.